This paragraph covers one TCR beta chain sequence. Germline trimming cut 3 bases from V and 3 bases from J; bases unmatched to any gene: 3. The germline V gene has CDR1 LGHNT and CDR2 FRNRAP. The CDR3 is 15 residues long. This specimen comes from a study of T cell repertoires in ileal Crohn's disease. Across the whole study: All patients had surgery for stricturing (about 61%) or penetrating (approximately 39%) disease.

Measured with immunoSEQ multiplex PCR; TCRdb has only the in-frame clones, and not every one. This sample has 5,500 to 7,000 clones, with roughly 87% found just once. The chain uses TRBV12-5 and TRBJ2-3, with 10 bases that match TRBD1. Specimen: ileal tissue. The TCR was taken from an adult with Crohn's disease. The CDR3 sequence: CASGLRTGGTDTQYF. CDR3 coding DNA: TGTGCTAGTGGTTTAAGGACAGGGGGGACAGATACGCAGTATTTT.